Each of the 20 T cell receptor beta chains below was sequenced from the same sample in a study of blood T cells in healthy people across ages. A J-beta primer mix and a sample-barcoded 5' primer were used in a second PCR of roughly 6 to 12 cycles. A single record per CDR3 protein comes from TCRdb applying MiXCR to the 5' RACE reads. The data hold 1.5 million to 2 million distinct CDR3 sequences, with 40% to 55% observed a single time. The sample was blood. Every receptor here comes from a woman in her forties in good health.

The chain employs TRBV20-1 and TRBJ2-5; tentative D call: TRBD1 (8 bases). CDR3 length equals 15 residues. Germline-derived CDR1 and CDR2 are DFQATT and SNEGSKA (reference sequence). V was cut by 0 bases and J by 5 bases, with 16 bases left in between. The CDR3 reads CSARDLTGEGETQYF. The CDR3 DNA reads TGCAGTGCTAGAGACTTGACAGGGGAGGGGGAGACCCAGTACTTC.

This chain uses TRBV11-2 with TRBJ2-7; the D gene could be TRBD1 or TRBD2 (5 bases each). Germline CDR1 and CDR2: SGHAT and FQNNGV. CDR3 length equals 14 residues. V was trimmed by 5 bases and J by 2 bases, leaving 13 bases between them. This CDR3 is CASSATPGPYEQYF. The CDR3 DNA reads as TGTGCCAGCAGCGCGACCCCGGGGCCCTACGAGCAGTACTTC.

This sequence joins TRBV3-1 and TRBJ2-7; 9 positions agree with TRBD1. V gave up 0 bases and J gave up 4 bases; unmatched junction bases: 4. The germline gives CDR1 LGHDT, CDR2 YNNKEL (reference sequence). The CDR3 spans 15 residues. The CDR3 DNA reads as TGTGCCAGCAGCCAAGAAGGGGACAGGGTATACGAGCAGTACTTC. It is translated as CASSQEGDRVYEQYF.

The V gene is TRBV6-1, the J gene TRBJ2-5, with D perhaps matching TRBD1 (5 bases). The tail of the sequence fits TRBJ2-7 better, so the J call may be wrong. Germline CDR1 reads MNHNS; CDR2 reads SASEGT. This CDR3 has 15 residues. For the CDR3, the DNA is TGTGCCAGCAGTGAAGCGCCAAGGGGCGATTACGAGCAGTACTTC. It codes for CASSEAPRGDYEQYF.

The genes are TRBV6-1 and TRBJ2-7; 13 nucleotides align to TRBD2. Germline values: CDR1 MNHNS, CDR2 SASEGT. The CDR3 spans 16 residues. V was clipped by 4 bases and J by 7 bases; unmatched bases: 10. CDR3 nucleotide sequence: TGTGCCAGCAGTGCCAGACTAGCGGGGGGATGGGATGAGCAGTACTTC. It yields the protein CASSARLAGGWDEQYF.

The chain is built from TRBV20-1 and TRBJ2-1, with a possible D match to TRBD1 (7 bases). Deletions cut 4 bases from V and 8 bases from J, with 15 bases between. The CDR3 runs to 13 residues. CDR1 DFQATT and CDR2 SNEGSKA come from the germline V gene (reference sequence). The CDR3 DNA reads as TGCAGTGCTATACAGGGGAGGTGTGATGAGCAGTTCTTC. It translates to CSAIQGRCDEQFF.

This clonotype showed up just a few times. J is TRBJ2-7 and V is TRBV7-2; no clear D. Germline V gives CDR1 SGHTA, CDR2 FQGNSA. The CDR3 extends over 15 amino acids. V lost 1 base and J 0 bases, leaving 10 bases between the germline ends. The CDR3 sequence is CASSLGSSLSYEQYF. The CDR3 DNA is TGTGCCAGCAGCTTAGGTTCATCTCTCTCCTACGAGCAGTACTTC.

This clonotype was picked up a small number of times. The chain links TRBV20-1 to TRBJ2-7, with TRBD1 matching 10 bases. Losses at the gene ends were 6 bases for V and 4 bases for J; bases not matched to a gene: 3. The CDR3 consists of 12 residues. Looked up from germline, CDR1 is DFQATT and CDR2 is SNEGSKA (reference sequence). CDR3 DNA: TGCAGTGCGTGGACAGGGGGTTACGAGCAGTACTTC. This sequence encodes CSAWTGGYEQYF.

The J gene is TRBJ1-2, the V gene TRBV5-1; the match to TRBD1 covers 10 bases. V trimming: 4 bases; J trimming: 6 bases; junction bases outside the gene matches: 9. CDR3 length: 15 residues. Germline V gene data show CDR1 as SGHRS and CDR2 as YFSETQ. The CDR3 DNA is TGCGCCAGCAGCGAAAGGACAGGGGGGCCAGATGGCTACACCTTC. Translating it yields CASSERTGGPDGYTF.

This chain uses TRBV5-5 with TRBJ2-7, with D unclear. Per the germline V gene, CDR1 is SGHKS and CDR2 is YYEKEE (reference sequence). V was pared by 2 bases and J by 7 bases, with 13 bases between. This CDR3 is 13 amino acids long. In DNA form, the CDR3 reads TGTGCCAGCAGCTTAGGCGTGGTCGGGGAGCAGTACTTC. The encoded protein is CASSLGVVGEQYF.

The V and J genes are TRBV19 and TRBJ2-1, with 8 bases that match TRBD1. Germline CDR1 reads LNHDA; CDR2 reads SQIVND (reference sequence). V trimming: 4 bases; J trimming: 6 bases; junction bases outside the gene matches: 5. The CDR3 length is 14 residues. Written as DNA, the CDR3 is TGTGCCAGTAGTACGGGCAGGGGGCCCAATGAGCAGTTCTTC. This encodes CASSTGRGPNEQFF.

This clonotype has just a few counts. The chain uses TRBV7-9 and TRBJ2-3; D is uncertain. Germline V lookup: CDR1 SEHNR, CDR2 FQNEAQ (reference sequence). There are 17 residues in the CDR3. V dropped 2 bases and J dropped 2 bases, with 17 bases sitting between them. Here the CDR3 DNA reads TGTGCCAGCAGCTTATCTGGTCGGTCGGGCAACACAGATACGCAGTATTTT. Its protein is CASSLSGRSGNTDTQYF.

This sequence joins TRBV6-6 and TRBJ1-1, with D perhaps TRBD1 (5 bases). Per the germline V gene, CDR1 is MNHNY and CDR2 is SVGAGI (reference sequence). V lost 2 bases to trimming and J lost 4 bases, with 11 bases between them. The CDR3 is 14 amino acids. CDR3 residues: CASSYVGESTEAFF. The CDR3 DNA reads TGTGCCAGCAGTTACGTGGGGGAGAGCACTGAAGCTTTCTTT.

This clonotype was counted once. The rearrangement uses TRBV5-4 and TRBJ2-7; perhaps TRBD2 as D (7 bases). The J call may not be correct, given that the DNA end is closer to TRBJ2-5. Germline assignment: CDR1 SGHNT and CDR2 YYREEE (reference sequence). CDR3 size: 13 residues. In nucleotides, the CDR3 is TGTGCCATGGGGGGGCCTGAGAGGGAGACCCAGTACTTC. Translating gives CAMGGPERETQYF.

This clonotype has more than one count but fewer than ten. The J gene is TRBJ1-2, the V gene TRBV29-1, with 11 nucleotides matching TRBD1. Germline V gene sequence: CDR1 SQVTM, CDR2 ANQGSEA. This CDR3 spans 14 amino acids. The trim removed 3 bases at V and 4 bases at J, leaving 4 bases unmatched. This chain's CDR3 is CSVDRTGGGYGYTF. CDR3 sequence (DNA): TGCAGCGTTGATAGGACAGGGGGCGGCTATGGCTACACCTTC.

The rearrangement joins TRBV6-5 to TRBJ2-1; no definite D call. Trimming shortened V by 1 base and J by 5 bases, and 6 bases separated the two germline ends. The CDR3 totals 13 residues. Germline V CDR1 and CDR2: MNHEY, SVGAGI. CDR3: CASSYYPNNEQFF. The CDR3 nucleotides are TGTGCCAGCAGTTACTATCCTAACAATGAGCAGTTCTTC.

The CDR3 nucleotides read TGCAGTGCTAGACCAACCCGAGGGGGTGTCGGGGAGCTGTTTTTT. Residues: CSARPTRGGVGELFF. The J gene is TRBJ2-2, the V gene TRBV20-1, with a tentative D call TRBD1 (6 bases). Trimming removed 2 bases from V and 7 bases from J, with 17 bases in between. This CDR3 comprises 15 residues. Germline V lookup: CDR1 DFQATT, CDR2 SNEGSKA (reference sequence).

The chain combines TRBV20-1 with TRBJ2-7; weak D call: TRBD2 (5 bases). The DNA end lines up better with TRBJ2-5; the J call may be wrong. Germline values: CDR1 DFQATT, CDR2 SNEGSKA (reference sequence). The CDR3 runs to 13 residues. CDR3 sequence: CSARVGNPETQYF. In nucleotides, the CDR3 is TGCAGTGCTAGGGTCGGGAACCCAGAGACCCAGTACTTC.

V and J are TRBV10-3 and TRBJ2-3; D might be TRBD2 (5 bases). The CDR3 contains 15 residues. Germline lookup yields CDR1 ENHRY and CDR2 SYGVKD. V dropped 0 bases and J dropped 1 base, with 8 bases sitting between them. The CDR3 loop is CAISESGSGTDTQYF. In DNA, the CDR3 is TGTGCCATCAGTGAGTCAGGGAGCGGCACAGATACGCAGTATTTT.

This clonotype appeared a few times. This sequence joins TRBV6-1 and TRBJ1-2, with TRBD1 matching 8 bases. Germline CDR1 reads MNHNS; CDR2 reads SASEGT. With V trimmed by 4 bases and J by 2 bases, 6 bases remained unmatched. The CDR3 sequence is 15 residues long. CDR3 in amino acids: CASSALRQGNYGYTF. The DNA of the CDR3 is TGTGCCAGCAGTGCCCTACGACAGGGGAACTATGGCTACACCTTC.